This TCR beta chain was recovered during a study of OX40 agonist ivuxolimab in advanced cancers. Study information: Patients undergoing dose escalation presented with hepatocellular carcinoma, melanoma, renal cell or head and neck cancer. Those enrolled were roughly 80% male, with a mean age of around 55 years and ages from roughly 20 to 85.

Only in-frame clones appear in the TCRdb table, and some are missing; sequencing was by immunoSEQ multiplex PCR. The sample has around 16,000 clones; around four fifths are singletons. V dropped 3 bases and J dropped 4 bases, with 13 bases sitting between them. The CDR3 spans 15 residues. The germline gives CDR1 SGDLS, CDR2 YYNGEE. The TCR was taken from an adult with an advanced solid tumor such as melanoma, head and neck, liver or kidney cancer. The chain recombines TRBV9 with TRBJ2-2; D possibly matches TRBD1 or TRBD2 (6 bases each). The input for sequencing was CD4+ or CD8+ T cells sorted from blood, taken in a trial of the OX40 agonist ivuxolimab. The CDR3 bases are TGTGCCAGCAGCGCCGAAGGGGGGATCACCGGGGAGCTGTTTTTT. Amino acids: CASSAEGGITGELFF.